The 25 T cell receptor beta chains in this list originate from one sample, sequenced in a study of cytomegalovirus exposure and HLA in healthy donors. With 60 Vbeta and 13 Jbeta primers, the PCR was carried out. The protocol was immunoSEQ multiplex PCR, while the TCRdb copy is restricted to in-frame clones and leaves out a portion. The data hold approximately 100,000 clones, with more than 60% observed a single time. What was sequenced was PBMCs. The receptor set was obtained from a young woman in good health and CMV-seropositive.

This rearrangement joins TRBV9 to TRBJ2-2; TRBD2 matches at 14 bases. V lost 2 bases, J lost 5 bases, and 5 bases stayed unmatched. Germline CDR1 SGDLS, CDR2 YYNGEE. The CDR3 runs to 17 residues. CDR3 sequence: CASSVGTSGRNTGELFF. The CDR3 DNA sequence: TGTGCCAGCAGCGTTGGGACTAGCGGGAGAAATACCGGGGAGCTGTTTTTT.

The CDR3 nucleotides read TGCGCCAGCAGCACTCCGGGACAGAGCTACGAGCAGTACTTC. Protein sequence: CASSTPGQSYEQYF. The chain recombines TRBV5-1 with TRBJ2-5; 7 bases are a match to TRBD1. The J call may be wrong; the DNA end is better matched by TRBJ2-7. Per the germline V gene, CDR1 is SGHRS and CDR2 is YFSETQ. The length of the CDR3 is 14 residues.

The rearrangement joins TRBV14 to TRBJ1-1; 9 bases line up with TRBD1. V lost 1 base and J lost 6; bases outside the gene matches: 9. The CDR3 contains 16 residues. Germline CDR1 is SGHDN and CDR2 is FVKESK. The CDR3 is CASSQVSYRGQSEAFF. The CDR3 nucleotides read TGTGCCAGCAGCCAAGTATCGTACAGGGGGCAGTCTGAAGCTTTCTTT.

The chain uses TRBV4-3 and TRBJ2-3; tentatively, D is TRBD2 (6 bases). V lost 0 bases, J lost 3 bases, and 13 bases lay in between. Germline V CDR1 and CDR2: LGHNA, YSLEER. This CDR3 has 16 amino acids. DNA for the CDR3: TGCGCCAGCAGCCAAGAGGGGGGACTTTTAACAGATACGCAGTATTTT. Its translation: CASSQEGGLLTDTQYF.

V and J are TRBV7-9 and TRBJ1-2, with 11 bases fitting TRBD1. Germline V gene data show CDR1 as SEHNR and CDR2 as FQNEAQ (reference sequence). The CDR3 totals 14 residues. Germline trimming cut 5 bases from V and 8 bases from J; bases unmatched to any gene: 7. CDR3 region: CASSPTWTGGGYTF. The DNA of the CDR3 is TGTGCCAGCAGCCCTACGTGGACAGGGGGCGGCTACACCTTC.

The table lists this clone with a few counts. CDR3 amino acids: CASSGTGTGFRELFF. CDR3 nucleotides: TGTGCCAGCAGTGGCACCGGGACAGGGTTCCGGGAGCTGTTTTTT. This chain joins TRBV28 and TRBJ2-2, with 9 bases lining up with TRBD1. The CDR3 covers 15 residues. Germline trimming cut 5 bases from V and 9 bases from J; bases unmatched to any gene: 10. Germline CDR1 MDHEN, CDR2 SYDVKM.

CDR3: CASSPARREPHEQYF. DNA for the CDR3: TGCGCCAGCAGCCCAGCGAGGCGGGAGCCCCACGAGCAGTACTTC. The chain combines TRBV5-1 with TRBJ2-7, with TRBD2 identical over 7 bases. There are 15 residues in the CDR3. Trimming took 4 bases from V and 5 from J; bases not matched to a gene: 12. The germline V gene encodes CDR1 SGHRS and CDR2 YFSETQ.

The chain's CDR3 is CASSFGRGTDTQYF. In nucleotides, the CDR3 is TGTGCCAGCAGTTTTGGGCGGGGCACAGATACGCAGTATTTT. The rearrangement uses TRBV27 and TRBJ2-3; D perhaps matches TRBD2 (5 bases). Germline V gene data show CDR1 as MNHEY and CDR2 as SMNVEV (reference sequence). V was trimmed by 3 bases and J by 1 base, leaving 8 bases between them. The CDR3 is made up of 14 amino acids.

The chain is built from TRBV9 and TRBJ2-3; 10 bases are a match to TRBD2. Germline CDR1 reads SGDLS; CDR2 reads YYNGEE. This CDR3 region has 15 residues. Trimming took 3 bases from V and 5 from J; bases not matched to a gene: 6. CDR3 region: CASSDSGRAVDTQYF. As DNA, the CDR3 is TGTGCCAGCAGCGACAGCGGGAGGGCCGTAGATACGCAGTATTTT. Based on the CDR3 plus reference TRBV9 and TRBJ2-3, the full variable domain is DSGVTQTPKHLITATGQRVTLRCSPRSGDLSVYWYQQSLDQGLQFLIQYYNGEERAKGNILERFSAQQFPDLHSELNLSSLELGDSALYFCASSDSGRAVDTQYFGPGTRLTVL.

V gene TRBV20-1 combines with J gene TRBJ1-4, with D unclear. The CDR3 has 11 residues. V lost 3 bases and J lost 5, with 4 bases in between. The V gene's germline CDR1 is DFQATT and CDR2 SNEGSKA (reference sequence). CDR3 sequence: CSASGNEKLFF. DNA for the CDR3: TGCAGTGCTAGCGGGAATGAAAAACTGTTTTTT.

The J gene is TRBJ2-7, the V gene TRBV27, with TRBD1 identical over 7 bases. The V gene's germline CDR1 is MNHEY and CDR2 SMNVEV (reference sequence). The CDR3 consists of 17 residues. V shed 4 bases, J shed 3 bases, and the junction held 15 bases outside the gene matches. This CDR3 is CASSYALGTGDHYEQYF. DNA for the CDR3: TGTGCCAGCAGTTACGCATTAGGAACAGGGGACCACTACGAGCAGTACTTC.

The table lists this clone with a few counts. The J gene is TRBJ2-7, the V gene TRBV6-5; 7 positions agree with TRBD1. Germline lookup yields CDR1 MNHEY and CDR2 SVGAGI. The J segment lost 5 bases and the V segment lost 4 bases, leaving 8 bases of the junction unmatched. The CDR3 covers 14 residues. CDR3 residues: CASSFNRDSHEQYF. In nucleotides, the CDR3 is TGTGCCAGCAGTTTCAACCGGGACAGCCACGAGCAGTACTTC.

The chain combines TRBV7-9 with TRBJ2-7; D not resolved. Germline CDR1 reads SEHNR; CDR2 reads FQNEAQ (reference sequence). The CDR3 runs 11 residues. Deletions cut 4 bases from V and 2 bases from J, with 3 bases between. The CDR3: CASSSTYEQYF. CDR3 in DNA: TGTGCCAGCAGCTCTACCTACGAGCAGTACTTC.

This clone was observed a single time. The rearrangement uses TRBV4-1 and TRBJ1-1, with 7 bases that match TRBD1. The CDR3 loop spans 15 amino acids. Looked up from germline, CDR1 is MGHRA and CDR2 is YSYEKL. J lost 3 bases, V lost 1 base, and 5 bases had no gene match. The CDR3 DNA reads TGCGCCAGCAGCCAAGTGGGGACAGCACACACTGAAGCTTTCTTT. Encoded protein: CASSQVGTAHTEAFF.

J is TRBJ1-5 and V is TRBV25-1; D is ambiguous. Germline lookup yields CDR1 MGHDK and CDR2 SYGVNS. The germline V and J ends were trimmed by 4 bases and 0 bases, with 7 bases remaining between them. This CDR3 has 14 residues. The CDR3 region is CASSVRYSNQPQHF. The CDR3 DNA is TGTGCCAGCAGTGTTCGGTATAGCAATCAGCCCCAGCATTTT.

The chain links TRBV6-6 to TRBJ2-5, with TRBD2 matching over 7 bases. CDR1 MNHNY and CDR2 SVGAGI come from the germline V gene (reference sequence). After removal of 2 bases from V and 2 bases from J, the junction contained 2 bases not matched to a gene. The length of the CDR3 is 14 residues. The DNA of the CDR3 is TGTGCCAGCAGTTACGCGGGGGTTCAAGAGACCCAGTACTTC. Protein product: CASSYAGVQETQYF.

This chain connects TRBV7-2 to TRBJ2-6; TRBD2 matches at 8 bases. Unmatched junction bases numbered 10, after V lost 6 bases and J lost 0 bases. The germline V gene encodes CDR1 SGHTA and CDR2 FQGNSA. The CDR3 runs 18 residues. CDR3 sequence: CASRGLAGTNSGANVLTF. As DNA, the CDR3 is TGTGCCAGCAGAGGGCTAGCGGGCACAAACTCTGGGGCCAACGTCCTGACTTTC.

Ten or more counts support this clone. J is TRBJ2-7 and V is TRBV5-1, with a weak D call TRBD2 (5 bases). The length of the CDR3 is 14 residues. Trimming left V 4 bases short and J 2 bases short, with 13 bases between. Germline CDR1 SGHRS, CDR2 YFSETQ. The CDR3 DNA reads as TGCGCCAGCAGCGGGTGGACTGAGACCTACGAGCAGTACTTC. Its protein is CASSGWTETYEQYF.

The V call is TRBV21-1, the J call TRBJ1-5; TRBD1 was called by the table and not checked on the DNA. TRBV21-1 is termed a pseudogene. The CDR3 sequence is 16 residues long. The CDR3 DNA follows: TGTGCCAGCCGGGACAGGGGCTTGGGGAGCAATCAGCCCCAGCATTTT. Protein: CASRDRGLGSNQPQHF.

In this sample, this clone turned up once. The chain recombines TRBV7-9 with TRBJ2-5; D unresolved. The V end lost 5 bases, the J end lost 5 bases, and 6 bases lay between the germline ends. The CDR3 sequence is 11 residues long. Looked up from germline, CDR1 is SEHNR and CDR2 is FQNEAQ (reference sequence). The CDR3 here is CASSPSETQYF. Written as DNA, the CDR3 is TGTGCCAGCAGCCCCTCGGAGACCCAGTACTTC.

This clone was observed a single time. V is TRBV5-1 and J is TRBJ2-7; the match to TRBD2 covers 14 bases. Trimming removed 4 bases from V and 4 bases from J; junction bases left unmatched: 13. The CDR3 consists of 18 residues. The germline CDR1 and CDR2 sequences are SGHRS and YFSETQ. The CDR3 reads CASSVSNLGLAGGYEQYF. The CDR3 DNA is TGCGCCAGCAGCGTTTCCAACCTCGGACTAGCGGGAGGATACGAGCAGTACTTC.

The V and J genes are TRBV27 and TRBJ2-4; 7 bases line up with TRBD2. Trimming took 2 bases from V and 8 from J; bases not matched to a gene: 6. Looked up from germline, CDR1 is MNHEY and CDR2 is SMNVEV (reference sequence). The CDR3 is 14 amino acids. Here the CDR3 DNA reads TGTGCCAGCAGTTTAGGGGCGGGAGCGGACATTCAGTACTTC. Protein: CASSLGAGADIQYF.

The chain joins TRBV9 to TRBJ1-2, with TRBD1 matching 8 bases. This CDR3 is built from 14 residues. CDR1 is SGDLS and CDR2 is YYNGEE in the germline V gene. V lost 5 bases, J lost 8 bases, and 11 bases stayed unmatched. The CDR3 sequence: CASRRPGGVGGYTF. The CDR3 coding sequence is TGTGCCAGCAGGAGACCAGGGGGCGTAGGGGGCTACACCTTC.

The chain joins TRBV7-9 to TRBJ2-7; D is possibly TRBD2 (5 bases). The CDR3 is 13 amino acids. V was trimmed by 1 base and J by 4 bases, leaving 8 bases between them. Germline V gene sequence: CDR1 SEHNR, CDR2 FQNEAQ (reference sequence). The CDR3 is CASSLGGLYEQYF. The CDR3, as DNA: TGTGCCAGCAGCTTAGGTGGACTTTACGAGCAGTACTTC.

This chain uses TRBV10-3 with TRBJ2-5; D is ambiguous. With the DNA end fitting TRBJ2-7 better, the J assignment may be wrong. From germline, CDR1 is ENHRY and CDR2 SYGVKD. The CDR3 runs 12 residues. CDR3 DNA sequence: TGTGCCATCAGGGGCCAGGCTCCCGAGCAGTACTTC. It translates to CAIRGQAPEQYF.